This entry lists 15 T cell receptor beta chains sequenced from one sample in a study of blood T cells in healthy people across ages. A J-beta primer mix and a sample-barcoded 5' primer were used in a second PCR of about 7 to 12 cycles. MiXCR, applied by TCRdb to the 5' RACE reads, yields one record per CDR3 protein. The repertoire holds 540,000 or so distinct CDR3 sequences, with approximately 25% as singletons. The data were also submitted as part of a second study, on T cells of mothers and their children.

The sequenced sample was blood. All receptors derive from a boy under 18 in good health.

This clonotype was seen repeatedly, ten times or more. This chain connects TRBV28 to TRBJ2-6; unclear D gene. Per germline, CDR1 MDHEN and CDR2 SYDVKM. Trimming removed 6 bases at V and 2 bases at J, with 5 bases between. This CDR3 is 13 amino acids long. CDR3 nucleotides: TGTGCCAGCAGCTCCCCTGGGGCCAACGTCCTGACTTTC. Protein product: CASSSPGANVLTF.

This clonotype was seen a handful of times. V is TRBV6-5 and J is TRBJ1-5; TRBD1 is a possible D gene (6 bases). Germline V lookup: CDR1 MNHEY, CDR2 SVGAGI. Trimming took off 2 bases at V and 0 bases at J, with 20 bases between the two ends. The CDR3 sequence is 19 residues long. CDR3 sequence reads: CASSYDFVQGIYSNQPQHF. DNA for the CDR3: TGTGCCAGCAGTTACGATTTCGTGCAGGGGATTTATAGCAATCAGCCCCAGCATTTT.

Here the CDR3 reads CASSSQAGGASYEQYF. For the CDR3, the DNA is TGTGCCAGCAGTTCCCAAGCGGGAGGCGCCTCCTACGAGCAGTACTTC. The chain joins TRBV6-5 to TRBJ2-7; 9 bases line up with TRBD2. The CDR3 consists of 16 residues. The V gene end was trimmed by 4 bases and the J gene end by 0 bases; junction bases not matched to a gene: 7. The germline gives CDR1 MNHEY, CDR2 SVGAGI.

V gene TRBV20-1 combines with J gene TRBJ2-3; D uncertain. Germline loops: CDR1 DFQATT, CDR2 SNEGSKA (reference sequence). The CDR3 extends over 15 amino acids. V was pared by 0 bases and J by 0 bases, with 10 bases between. This chain's CDR3 is CSARERLGSTDTQYF. CDR3 DNA: TGCAGTGCTAGAGAAAGACTGGGTAGCACAGATACGCAGTATTTT.

This clonotype was seen only a few times. The V call is TRBV24-1, the J call TRBJ2-1, with 7 nucleotides matching TRBD2. The V gene end was trimmed by 4 bases and the J gene end by 3 bases; junction bases not matched to a gene: 8. The length of the CDR3 is 16 residues. Germline V gene sequence: CDR1 KGHDR, CDR2 SFDVKD. DNA for the CDR3: TGTGCCACCAGTGACCCTCTAGCGGAAGGCTACAATGAGCAGTTCTTC. Protein sequence: CATSDPLAEGYNEQFF.

The V call is TRBV7-3, the J call TRBJ2-5, with D unclear. The DNA end is more similar to TRBJ2-1, so the J call may be wrong. The CDR3 runs 13 residues. Germline V gene data show CDR1 as SGHTA and CDR2 as FQGTGA. The CDR3 loop reads CASSPLNGNEQFF. For the CDR3, the DNA is TGTGCCAGCAGCCCCCTTAATGGGAATGAGCAGTTCTTC.

The chain has TRBV5-1 and TRBJ1-1; D is unresolved. The CDR3 runs 15 residues. The germline V gene encodes CDR1 SGHRS and CDR2 YFSETQ. The V and J ends lost 6 bases and 2 bases respectively, with 17 bases between them. The CDR3 is CASTPSGLYNTEAFF. The CDR3 nucleotides are TGCGCCAGCACGCCGAGCGGACTTTATAACACTGAAGCTTTCTTT.

This clonotype was found many times. The chain joins TRBV30 to TRBJ2-1; TRBD1 or TRBD2 may be the D gene (5 bases each). Germline CDR1 and CDR2: GTSNPN and SVGIG (reference sequence). The germline V and J ends were trimmed by 8 bases and 0 bases, with 20 bases remaining between them. CDR3 length equals 16 residues. CDR3 DNA: TGTGCCGGGACCTTCGGGGTCTTTAGCTCCTACAATGAGCAGTTCTTC. Its translation: CAGTFGVFSSYNEQFF.

The gene calls are TRBV20-1 and TRBJ2-6; TRBD2 agrees at 7 bases. V shed 0 bases and J 2 bases; nucleotides not matched to a gene: 1. The CDR3 length is 15 residues. Germline CDR1 DFQATT, CDR2 SNEGSKA (reference sequence). The CDR3 nucleotides are TGCAGTGCTAGAGAGGGAGGGACTGGGGCCAACGTCCTGACTTTC. Translation gives CSAREGGTGANVLTF.

Of note for this clonotype: At one end the junction does not follow the germline gene, possibly because of a read error. This chain uses TRBV28 with TRBJ2-4; possibly TRBD1 or TRBD2 for D (6 bases each). Germline V CDR1 and CDR2: MDHEN, SYDVKM. There are 17 residues in the CDR3. The CDR3 is CASSEAGGRVANNIQYF. The CDR3, as DNA: TGTGCCAGCAGTGAAGCCGGGGGCCGGGTAGCCAACAACATTCAGTACTTC.

There are a few counts of this clonotype. The chain combines TRBV4-1 with TRBJ2-7; tentatively, D is TRBD1 or TRBD2 (5 bases each). This CDR3 comprises 14 residues. V lost 4 bases, J lost 6 bases, and 16 bases lay in between. Germline values: CDR1 MGHRA, CDR2 YSYEKL. CDR3 in amino acids: CASSPGTNSREQYF. The CDR3 DNA follows: TGCGCCAGCAGCCCCGGGACCAATTCCCGCGAGCAGTACTTC.

V usage is TRBV30 and J usage is TRBJ1-4, with D unresolved. Trimming pared 0 bases from V and 0 bases from J, leaving 5 bases between. CDR1 and CDR2 (germline): GTSNPN, SVGIG (reference sequence). The CDR3 runs 14 residues. DNA for the CDR3: TGTGCCTGGAGTGTACTTCCAACTAATGAAAAACTGTTTTTT. As protein: CAWSVLPTNEKLFF.

This chain links TRBV2 with TRBJ2-5, with D possibly TRBD2 on 5 matching bases. Germline-derived CDR1 and CDR2 are SNHLY and FYNNEI. Trimming left V 4 bases short and J 4 bases short, with 16 bases between. CDR3 length equals 15 residues. DNA of the CDR3: TGTGCCAGCAGTGCAAGGGAGCGCACGCTAGAGACCCAGTACTTC. This translates into CASSARERTLETQYF.

On this clonotype itself: The junction does not match germline at one end; this may be a read error. The chain couples TRBV4-3 to TRBJ1-5; D gene uncertain. The germline V gene has CDR1 LGHNA and CDR2 YSLEER. The CDR3 extends over 17 amino acids. In DNA, the CDR3 is TGCGCCGGCAGCCAAGTTGAAGGGAGGGAGGAGAATCAGCCCCAGCATTTT. Translation gives CAGSQVEGREENQPQHF.

The chain uses TRBV4-1 and TRBJ2-4; 8 nucleotides line up with TRBD2. Trimming removed 3 bases from V and 11 bases from J; junction bases left unmatched: 0. There are 11 residues in the CDR3. The germline V gene has CDR1 MGHRA and CDR2 YSYEKL. This CDR3 reads CASSQREVQYF. CDR3 sequence (DNA): TGCGCCAGCAGCCAGCGGGAGGTTCAGTACTTC.